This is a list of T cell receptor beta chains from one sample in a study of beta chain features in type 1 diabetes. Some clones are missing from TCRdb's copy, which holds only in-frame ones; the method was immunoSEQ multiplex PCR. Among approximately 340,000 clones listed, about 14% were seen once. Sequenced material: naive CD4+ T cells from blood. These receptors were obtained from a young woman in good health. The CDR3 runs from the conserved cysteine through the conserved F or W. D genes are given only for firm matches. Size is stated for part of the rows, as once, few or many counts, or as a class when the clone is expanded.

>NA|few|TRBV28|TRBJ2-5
TGTGCCAGCAGTTTCTCCGGGGGGACCCAGTACTTC
CASSFSGGTQYF
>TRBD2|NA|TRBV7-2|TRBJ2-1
TGTGCCAGCAGCCAGCTAGCGGGAGGGCCGGGGAATGAGCAGTTCTTC
CASSQLAGGPGNEQFF
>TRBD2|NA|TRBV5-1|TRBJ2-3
TGCGCCAGCAGCGAAGGCGGGAGTACAGATACGCAGTATTTT
CASSEGGSTDTQYF
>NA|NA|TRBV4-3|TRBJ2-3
TGCGCCAGCAGCCAAGGTCTTGGAGCCGATACGCAGTATTTT
CASSQGLGADTQYF
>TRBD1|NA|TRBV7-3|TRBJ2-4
TGTGCCAGCAGCCCCGACAGGGGTTTTGGCAAAAACATTCAGTACTTC
CASSPDRGFGKNIQYF
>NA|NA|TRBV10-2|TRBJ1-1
TGCGCCAGCAGATATGACAGAAACACTGAAGCTTTCTTT
CASRYDRNTEAFF
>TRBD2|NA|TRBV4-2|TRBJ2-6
TGTGCCAGCGGCTCAGCGGGAGCTGGGGCCAACGTCCTGACTTTC
CASGSAGAGANVLTF
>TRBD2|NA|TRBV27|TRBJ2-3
TGTGCCAGCACTAAGCGGGACTTCGGCACAGATACGCAGTATTTT
CASTKRDFGTDTQYF
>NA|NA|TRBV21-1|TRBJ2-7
TGTGCCGCAAAGAAGGGGACTAGCGTTGGATACGGGTACTTC
CAAKKGTSVGYGYF
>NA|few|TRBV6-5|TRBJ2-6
TGTGCCAGCAGTTACCTCAGGGCCTCTGGGGCCAACGTCCTGACTTTC
CASSYLRASGANVLTF
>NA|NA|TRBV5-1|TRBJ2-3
TGCGCCAGCAGCTTTGGCCAGTTCACAGATACGCAGTATTTT
CASSFGQFTDTQYF
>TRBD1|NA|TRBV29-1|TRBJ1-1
TGCAGCGTCGCAGGGGGCTTGATTGAAGCTTTCTTT
CSVAGGLIEAFF
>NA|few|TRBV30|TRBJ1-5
TGTGCCTGGAGTCGCAGACAGGCATATAGCAATCAGCCCCAGCATTTT
CAWSRRQAYSNQPQHF
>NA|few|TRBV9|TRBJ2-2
TGTGCCAGCAGCGTAGTCGGCACCGGGGAGCTGTTTTTT
CASSVVGTGELFF
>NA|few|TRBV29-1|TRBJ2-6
TGCAGCGTTCTCACAGCTGGGGCCAACGTCCTGACTTTC
CSVLTAGANVLTF